The clone carrying this TCR beta chain was counted at least ten times. The antigen is unknown. The sample belongs to a study of response to subunit inactivated influenza vaccine. Study results and limitations: The authors put forward the suggestion that each seasonal influenza vaccination may bring in only a limited number of new T cells.

In germline, CDR1 is LGHNA, CDR2 YSLEER. Unmatched junction bases numbered 12, after V lost 5 bases and J lost 6 bases. The CDR3 extends over 15 amino acids. TCRdb independently ran MiXCR on the RT-PCR reads; one entry per CDR3 protein. In the table there are around 300,000 distinct CDR3 sequences, 20% to 25% of which are singletons. Specimen: PBMCs from blood, collected 21 months after vaccination. This TCR was recovered from a man aged 50 to 69 who received an inactivated influenza vaccine. The gene calls are TRBV4-3 and TRBJ1-2, with TRBD1 matching over 7 bases. CDR3 residues: CASSKGATGADGYTF. The CDR3 DNA reads as TGCGCCAGCAGCAAGGGGGCAACAGGGGCGGATGGCTACACCTTC.